The next 4 T cell receptor beta chains were all read from a single sample in a study of blood T cell repertoires in COVID-19 (TCRdb year 2020). The library was made by the immunoSEQ multiplex PCR assay. TCRdb took this table from immuneACCESS and kept in-frame rearrangements with V and J called. Such tables lack part of the clones; where checked against another copy, unresolved V genes explain under half of the gap, and the rest is unexplained. This sample gives 200,000 to 300,000 clones in total; around 90% of them show up just once. The biggest ten clones account for under 4.5% of the sample. Sequenced: peripheral blood. Source of these receptors: a man aged 55 to 70 who had recovered from COVID-19.

This sequence joins TRBV21-1 and TRBJ1-5; no DNA check was done on the table's D call, TRBD1. TRBV21-1 is annotated as a pseudogene. This CDR3 spans 17 amino acids. CDR3 coding DNA: TGTGCCAGCAGCAAATTCCTCACAGGGATCCCCAATCAGCCCCAGCATTTT. Translation: CASSKFLTGIPNQPQHF.

This sequence joins TRBV11-1 and TRBJ2-5; D might be TRBD1 (5 bases). This CDR3 has 16 residues. The germline V and J ends were trimmed by 5 bases and 6 bases, with 22 bases remaining between them. Germline V gene lookup returns CDR1 SGHAT and CDR2 FQDESV (reference sequence). The CDR3 loop reads CASSPFPDKSGQTQYF. For the CDR3, the DNA is TGTGCCAGCAGCCCATTCCCGGACAAGTCGGGCCAGACCCAGTACTTC.

This clone was observed a few times. The chain links TRBV5-6 to TRBJ2-3, with D possibly matching TRBD2 (6 bases). This CDR3 region has 15 residues. Germline CDR1 and CDR2: SGHDT and YYEEEE. Trimming stripped 3 bases from V and 3 bases from J, with 14 bases between. This CDR3 is CASSSLRGGTDTQYF. CDR3 nucleotides: TGTGCCAGCAGCTCCCTCCGGGGAGGAACAGATACGCAGTATTTT.

The V and J genes are TRBV6-5 and TRBJ1-5, with 8 positions matching TRBD1. CDR1 and CDR2 (germline): MNHEY, SVGAGI. The CDR3 sequence is 13 residues long. V was clipped by 5 bases and J by 10 bases; unmatched bases: 7. CDR3 DNA sequence: TGTGCCAGCAGTCCAGGGGGCGGGAACCCCCAGCATTTT. It specifies CASSPGGGNPQHF.